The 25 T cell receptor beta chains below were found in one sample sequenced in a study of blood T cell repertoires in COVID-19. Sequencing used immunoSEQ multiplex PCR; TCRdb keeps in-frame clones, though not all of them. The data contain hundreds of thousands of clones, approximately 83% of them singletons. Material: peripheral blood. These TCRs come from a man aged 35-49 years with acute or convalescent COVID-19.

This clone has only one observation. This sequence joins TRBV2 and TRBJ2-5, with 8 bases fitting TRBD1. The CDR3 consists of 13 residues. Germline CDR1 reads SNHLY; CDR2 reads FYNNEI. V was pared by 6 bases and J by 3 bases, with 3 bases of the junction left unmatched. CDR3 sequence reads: CASRTTGEETQYF. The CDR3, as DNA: TGTGCCAGCAGGACGACAGGGGAAGAGACCCAGTACTTC.

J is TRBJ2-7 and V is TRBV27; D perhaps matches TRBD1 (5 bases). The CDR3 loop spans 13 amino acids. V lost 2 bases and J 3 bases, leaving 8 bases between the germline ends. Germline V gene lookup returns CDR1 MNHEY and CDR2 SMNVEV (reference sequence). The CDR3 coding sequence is TGTGCCAGCAGTTTAAAAACAGGCTACGAGCAGTACTTC. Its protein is CASSLKTGYEQYF.

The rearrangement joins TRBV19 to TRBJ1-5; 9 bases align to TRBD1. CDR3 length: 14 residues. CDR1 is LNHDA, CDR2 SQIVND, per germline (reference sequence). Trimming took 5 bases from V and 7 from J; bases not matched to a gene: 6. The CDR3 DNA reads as TGTGCCAGTAGTCGGGACAGGGCGGGCCAGCCCCAGCATTTT. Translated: CASSRDRAGQPQHF.

The DNA for the CDR3 is TGTGCCAGTAGTATAGCACGGGGGTCTGAGACCCAGTACTTC. This gives the protein CASSIARGSETQYF. The chain links TRBV19 to TRBJ2-5; D may be TRBD2 (6 bases). Trimming shortened V by 1 base and J by 5 bases, and 11 bases separated the two germline ends. CDR1 and CDR2 from the germline V gene are LNHDA and SQIVND (reference sequence). The length of the CDR3 is 14 residues.

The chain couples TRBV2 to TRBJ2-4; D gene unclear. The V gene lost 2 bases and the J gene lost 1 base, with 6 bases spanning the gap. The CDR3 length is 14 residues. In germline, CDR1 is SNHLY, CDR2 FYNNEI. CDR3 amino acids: CASSESEAKNIQYF. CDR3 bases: TGTGCCAGCAGTGAATCTGAGGCCAAAAACATTCAGTACTTC.

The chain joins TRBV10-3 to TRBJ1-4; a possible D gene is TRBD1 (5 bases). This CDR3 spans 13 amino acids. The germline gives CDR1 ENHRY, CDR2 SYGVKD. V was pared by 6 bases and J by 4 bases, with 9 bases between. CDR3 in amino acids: CAIRAGLNEKLFF. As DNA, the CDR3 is TGTGCCATCAGGGCAGGGCTTAATGAAAAACTGTTTTTT.

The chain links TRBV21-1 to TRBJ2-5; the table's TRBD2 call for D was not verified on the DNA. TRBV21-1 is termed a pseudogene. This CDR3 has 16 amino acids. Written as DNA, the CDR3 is TGTGCCAGCAGCAATTACGGGAGGGCTATCCAAGAGACCCAGTACTTC. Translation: CASSNYGRAIQETQYF.

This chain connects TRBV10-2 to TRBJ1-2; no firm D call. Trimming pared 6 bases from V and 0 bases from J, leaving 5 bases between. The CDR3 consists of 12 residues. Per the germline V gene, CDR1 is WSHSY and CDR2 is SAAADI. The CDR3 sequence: CASSPANYGYTF. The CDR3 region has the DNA TGCGCCAGCAGCCCCGCTAACTATGGCTACACCTTC.

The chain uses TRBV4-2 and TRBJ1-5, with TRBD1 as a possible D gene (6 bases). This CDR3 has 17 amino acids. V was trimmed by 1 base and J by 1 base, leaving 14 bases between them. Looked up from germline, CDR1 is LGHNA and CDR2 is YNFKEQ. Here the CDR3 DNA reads TGTGCCAGCAGCCAAGTACCAGGGGCGATCAGCAATCAGCCCCAGCATTTT. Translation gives CASSQVPGAISNQPQHF.

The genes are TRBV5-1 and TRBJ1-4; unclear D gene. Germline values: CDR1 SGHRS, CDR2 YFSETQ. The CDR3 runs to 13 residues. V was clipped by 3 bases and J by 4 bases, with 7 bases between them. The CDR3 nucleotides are TGCGCCAGCAGCTGGGAGCTTAATGAAAAACTGTTTTTT. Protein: CASSWELNEKLFF.

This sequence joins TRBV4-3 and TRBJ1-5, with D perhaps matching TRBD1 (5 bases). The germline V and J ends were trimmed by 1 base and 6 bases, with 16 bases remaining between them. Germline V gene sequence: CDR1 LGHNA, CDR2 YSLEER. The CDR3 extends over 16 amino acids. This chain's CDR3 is CASSQALGQGGQPQHF. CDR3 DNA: TGCGCCAGCAGCCAAGCCCTCGGGCAGGGCGGTCAGCCCCAGCATTTT.

CDR3 region: CASSLGGLAGVSQETQYF. As DNA, the CDR3 is TGTGCCAGCAGCTTGGGGGGACTAGCGGGAGTAAGCCAAGAGACCCAGTACTTC. The rearrangement joins TRBV5-4 to TRBJ2-5, with 14 bases identical to TRBD2. The CDR3 extends over 18 amino acids. The V gene's germline CDR1 is SGHNT and CDR2 YYREEE (reference sequence). With 0 bases clipped from V and 1 base from J, the junction kept 5 bases outside the gene matches.

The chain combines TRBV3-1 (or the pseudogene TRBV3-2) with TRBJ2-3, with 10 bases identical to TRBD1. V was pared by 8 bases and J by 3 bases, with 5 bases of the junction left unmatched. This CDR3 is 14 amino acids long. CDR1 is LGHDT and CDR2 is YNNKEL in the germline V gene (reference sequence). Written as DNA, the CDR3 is TGTGCCAGCGGACGACAGGGGGCAACAGATACGCAGTATTTT. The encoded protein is CASGRQGATDTQYF.

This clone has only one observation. The CDR3 nucleotides are TGCGCCAGCAGCCCCCTAGGCGGATACAATGAGCAGTTCTTC. This gives the protein CASSPLGGYNEQFF. The chain employs TRBV4-1 and TRBJ2-1; D uncertain. Trimming left V 4 bases short and J 4 bases short, with 11 bases between. CDR1 is MGHRA, CDR2 YSYEKL, per germline. The length of the CDR3 is 14 residues.

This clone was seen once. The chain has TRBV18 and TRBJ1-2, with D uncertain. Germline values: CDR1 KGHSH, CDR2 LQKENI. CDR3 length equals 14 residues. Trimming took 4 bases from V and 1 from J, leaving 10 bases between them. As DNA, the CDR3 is TGTGCCAGCTCACTCGCTATCATTAACTATGGCTACACCTTC. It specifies CASSLAIINYGYTF.

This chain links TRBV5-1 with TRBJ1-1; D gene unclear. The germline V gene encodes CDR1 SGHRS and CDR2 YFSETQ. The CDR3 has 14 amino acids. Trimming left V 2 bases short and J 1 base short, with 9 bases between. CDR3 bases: TGCGCCAGCAGCTTAACCTCTACGAACACTGAAGCTTTCTTT. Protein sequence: CASSLTSTNTEAFF.

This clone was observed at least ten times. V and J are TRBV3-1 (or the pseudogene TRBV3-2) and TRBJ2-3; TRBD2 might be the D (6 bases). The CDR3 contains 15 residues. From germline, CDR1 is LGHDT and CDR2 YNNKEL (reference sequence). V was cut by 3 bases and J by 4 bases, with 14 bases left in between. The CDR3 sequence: CASSHGGVFSDTQYF. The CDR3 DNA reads TGTGCCAGCAGCCATGGCGGGGTGTTTTCAGATACGCAGTATTTT.

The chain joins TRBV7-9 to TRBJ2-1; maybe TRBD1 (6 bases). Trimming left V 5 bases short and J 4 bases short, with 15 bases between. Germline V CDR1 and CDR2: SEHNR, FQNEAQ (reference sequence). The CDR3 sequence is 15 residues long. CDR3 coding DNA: TGTGCCAGCAGCCCCCGGGACACGCGGTACAATGAGCAGTTCTTC. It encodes CASSPRDTRYNEQFF.

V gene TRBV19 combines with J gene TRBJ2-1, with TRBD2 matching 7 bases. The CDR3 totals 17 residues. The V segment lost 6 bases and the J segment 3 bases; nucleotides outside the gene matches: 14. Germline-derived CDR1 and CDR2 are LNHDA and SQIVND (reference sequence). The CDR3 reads CASRSLAAGVDYNEQFF. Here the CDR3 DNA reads TGTGCCAGTAGGTCTTTAGCGGCGGGAGTAGACTACAATGAGCAGTTCTTC.

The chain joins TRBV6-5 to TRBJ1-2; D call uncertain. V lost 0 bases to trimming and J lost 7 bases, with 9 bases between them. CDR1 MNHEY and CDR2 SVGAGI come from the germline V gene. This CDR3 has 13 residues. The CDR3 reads CASSYSSGLGYTF. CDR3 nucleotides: TGTGCCAGCAGTTACTCATCCGGTCTTGGCTACACCTTC.

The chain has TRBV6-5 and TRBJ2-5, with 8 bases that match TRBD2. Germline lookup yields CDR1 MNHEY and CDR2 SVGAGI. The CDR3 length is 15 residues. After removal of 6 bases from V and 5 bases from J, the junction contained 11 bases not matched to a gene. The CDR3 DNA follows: TGTGCCAGCAGGTACACTAGCGGTGGGCTCGAGACCCAGTACTTC. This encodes CASRYTSGGLETQYF.

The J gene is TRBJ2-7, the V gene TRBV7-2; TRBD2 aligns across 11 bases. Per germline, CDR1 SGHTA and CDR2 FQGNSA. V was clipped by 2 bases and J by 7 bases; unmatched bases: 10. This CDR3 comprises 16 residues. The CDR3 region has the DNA TGTGCCAGCAGCTTAAGCCTAGCGGGAGGTCGTCAAGAGCAGTACTTC. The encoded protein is CASSLSLAGGRQEQYF.

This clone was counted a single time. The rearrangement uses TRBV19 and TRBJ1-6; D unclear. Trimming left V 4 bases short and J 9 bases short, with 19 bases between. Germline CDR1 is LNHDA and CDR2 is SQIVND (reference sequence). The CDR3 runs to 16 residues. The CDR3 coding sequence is TGTGCCAGTAGTAACGACGGACTTCTACTCCGTTCACCCCTCCACTTT. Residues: CASSNDGLLLRSPLHF.

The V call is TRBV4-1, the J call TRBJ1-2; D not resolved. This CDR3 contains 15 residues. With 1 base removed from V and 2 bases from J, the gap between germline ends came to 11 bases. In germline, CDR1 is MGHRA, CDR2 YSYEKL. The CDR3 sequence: CASSQGSGENYGYTF. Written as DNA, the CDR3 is TGCGCCAGCAGCCAAGGTTCCGGGGAGAACTATGGCTACACCTTC.

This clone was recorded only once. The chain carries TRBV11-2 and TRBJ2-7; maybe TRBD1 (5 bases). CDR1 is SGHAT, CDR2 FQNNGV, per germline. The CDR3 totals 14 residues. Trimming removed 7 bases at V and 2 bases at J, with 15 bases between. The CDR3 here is CASTGLYSPYEQYF. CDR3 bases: TGTGCCAGCACAGGGTTGTACAGCCCCTACGAGCAGTACTTC.